One T cell receptor beta chain is described in this entry. The authors ran a second PCR of 7 to 11 cycles using a sample-barcoded 5' primer and a J-beta primer mix. In TCRdb, the 5' RACE reads were re-called with MiXCR into one record per CDR3 protein. Of about 680,000 distinct CDR3 sequences detected, around half appear once; the ten largest clones hold roughly 34%. Germline loops: CDR1 LNHNV, CDR2 YYDKDF (reference sequence). Trimming left V 1 base short and J 11 bases short, with 14 bases between. This CDR3 is 13 amino acids long. This entry belongs to a study of blood T cells in healthy people across ages.

The chain joins TRBV15 to TRBJ2-5; D is perhaps TRBD1 (6 bases). The TCR originated in a woman aged 55-70 years in good health. Sequenced material: blood. CDR3 residues: CATSRGRGNEQYF. Here the CDR3 DNA reads TGTGCCACCAGCAGAGGTAGGGGGAATGAGCAGTACTTC.